The text below deals with one T cell receptor (beta chain). The CDR3 loop spans 16 amino acids. V dropped 6 bases and J dropped 1; count of bases not matched to a gene: 11. Germline V gives CDR1 MDHEN, CDR2 SYDVKM. The repertoire was sequenced with immunoSEQ multiplex PCR; TCRdb's copy has only in-frame clones and lacks some. The repertoire holds tens of thousands of clones, with more than 80% as singletons. The entry originates in a study of blood T cell repertoires in COVID-19. The material sequenced was peripheral blood. The TCR comes from a man in his fifties or sixties in a cohort sampled during active COVID-19. The chain recombines TRBV28 with TRBJ2-5; 7 bases are a match to TRBD2. CDR3 nucleotides: TGTGCCAGCAGCCTGCTGGGGAGGGCGGGCCAAGAGACCCAGTACTTC. As protein: CASSLLGRAGQETQYF.